The clone carrying this T cell receptor beta chain was seen only once. Its antigen is unidentified. J gave up 11 bases and V 0 bases, and 7 bases lay outside the gene matches. The germline V gene encodes CDR1 SNHLY and CDR2 FYNNEI. This CDR3 has 15 amino acids. The sample comes from a study of siplizumab effects on memory and regulatory T cells. General study findings and limits: The naive T cell population seemed more diverse than memory cells and seemed a major contributor to the alloresponse. With siplizumab, mappable alloreactive CD4+ clones averaged roughly 65% Treg-derived, versus 25% to 30% in controls. There was no confirmation of the suppressive function of proliferating Tregs from siplizumab cultures.

In each sample, 80,000 to 100,000 TCR templates were assayed. The method was immunoSEQ multiplex PCR; TCRdb's version includes in-frame clones alone and lacks a portion of them. The data show about 110,000 clones, just under 95% seen once. The clonotype comes from a human donor in good health. The material sequenced was CD4+ T cells sorted from blood. The chain links TRBV2 to TRBJ1-4, with 9 bases matching TRBD1. The CDR3 loop reads CASSEARGQGVKLFF. In DNA, the CDR3 is TGTGCCAGCAGTGAAGCTCGGGGACAGGGTGTGAAACTGTTTTTT.